This T cell receptor (beta chain) came from a study of T cells after yellow fever vaccination. Turning to the study itself: SMART-Seq v4 Ultra Low Input prepared the low-cell-number fractions.

TCRdb ran MiXCR on the 5' RACE reads and lists one entry per CDR3 protein. In the table there are 500,000 to 700,000 distinct CDR3 sequences, 19% of which are singletons. Germline V gene data show CDR1 as LGHDT and CDR2 as YNNKEL (reference sequence). This CDR3 spans 14 amino acids. Between the trimmed V and J ends, which lost 1 base and 2 bases, there was a span of 9 bases. This clonotype was detected only a few times. Sequences were derived from PBMCs, sampled 15 days after the yellow fever booster vaccination. The sequence derives from a man aged 30 to 45 who received the YFV17D yellow fever vaccine. This chain connects TRBV3-1 to TRBJ2-7; unclear D gene. CDR3 loop: CASSQAALAYEQYF. In DNA, the CDR3 is TGTGCCAGCAGCCAAGCGGCTCTAGCCTACGAGCAGTACTTC.